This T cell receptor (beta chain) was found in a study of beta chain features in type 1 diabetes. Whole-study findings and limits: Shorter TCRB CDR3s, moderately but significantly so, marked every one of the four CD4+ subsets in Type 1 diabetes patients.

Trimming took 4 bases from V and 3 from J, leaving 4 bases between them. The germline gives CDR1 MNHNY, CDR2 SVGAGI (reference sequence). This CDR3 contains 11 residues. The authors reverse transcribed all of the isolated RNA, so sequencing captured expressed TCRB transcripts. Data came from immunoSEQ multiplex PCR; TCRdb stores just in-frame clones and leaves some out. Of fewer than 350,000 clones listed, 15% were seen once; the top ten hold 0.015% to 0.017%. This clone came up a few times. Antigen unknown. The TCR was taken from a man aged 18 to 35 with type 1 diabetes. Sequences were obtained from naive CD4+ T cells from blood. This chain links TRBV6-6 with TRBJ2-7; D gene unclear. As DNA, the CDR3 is TGTGCCAGCAGTTCCTACTACGAGCAGTACTTC. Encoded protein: CASSSYYEQYF.